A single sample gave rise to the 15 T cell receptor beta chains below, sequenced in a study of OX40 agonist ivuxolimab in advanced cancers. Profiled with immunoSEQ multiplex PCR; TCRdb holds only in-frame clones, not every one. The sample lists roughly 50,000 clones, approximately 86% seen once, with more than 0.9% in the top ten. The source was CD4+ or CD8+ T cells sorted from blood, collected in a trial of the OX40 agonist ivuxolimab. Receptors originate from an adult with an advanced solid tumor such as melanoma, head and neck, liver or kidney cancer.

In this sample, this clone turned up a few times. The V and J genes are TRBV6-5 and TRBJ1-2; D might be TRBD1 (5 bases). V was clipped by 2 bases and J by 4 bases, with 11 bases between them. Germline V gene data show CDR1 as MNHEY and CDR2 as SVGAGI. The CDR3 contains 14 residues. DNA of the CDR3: TGTGCCAGCAGTTACGACACCGGGGGCTATGGCTACACCTTC. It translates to CASSYDTGGYGYTF.

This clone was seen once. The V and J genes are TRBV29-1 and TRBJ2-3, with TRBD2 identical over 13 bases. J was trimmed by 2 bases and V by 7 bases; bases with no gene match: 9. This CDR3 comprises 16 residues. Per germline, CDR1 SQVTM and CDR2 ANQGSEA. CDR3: CSASPGLAGHTDTQYF. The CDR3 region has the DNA TGCAGCGCCTCGCCGGGACTAGCGGGACACACAGATACGCAGTATTTT.

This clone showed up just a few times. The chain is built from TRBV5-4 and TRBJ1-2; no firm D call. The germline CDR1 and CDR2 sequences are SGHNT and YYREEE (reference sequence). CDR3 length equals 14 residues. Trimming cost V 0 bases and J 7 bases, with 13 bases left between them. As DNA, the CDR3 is TGTGCCAGCAGCTTGGCTCCTTGGGTTTCTGGCTACACCTTC. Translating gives CASSLAPWVSGYTF.

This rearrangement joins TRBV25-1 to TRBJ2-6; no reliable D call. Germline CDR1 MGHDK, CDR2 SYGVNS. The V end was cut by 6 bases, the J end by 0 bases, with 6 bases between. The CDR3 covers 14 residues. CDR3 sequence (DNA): TGTGCCAGCAGGTCGGACTCTGGGGCCAACGTCCTGACTTTC. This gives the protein CASRSDSGANVLTF.

The CDR3 DNA reads TGCGCCAGCAGTTCAGGGGTGAGCGAGCAGTACTTC. Translating it yields CASSSGVSEQYF. This chain links TRBV5-1 with TRBJ2-7; D perhaps matches TRBD1 (6 bases). The CDR3 is 12 amino acids. Germline V gene lookup returns CDR1 SGHRS and CDR2 YFSETQ. V dropped 5 bases and J dropped 6 bases, with 12 bases sitting between them.

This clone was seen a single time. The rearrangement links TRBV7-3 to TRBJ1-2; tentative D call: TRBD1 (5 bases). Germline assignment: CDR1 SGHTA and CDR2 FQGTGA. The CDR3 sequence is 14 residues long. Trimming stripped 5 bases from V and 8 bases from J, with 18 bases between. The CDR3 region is CASSPGMGEGGYTF. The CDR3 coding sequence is TGTGCCAGCAGCCCAGGCATGGGGGAGGGCGGCTACACCTTC. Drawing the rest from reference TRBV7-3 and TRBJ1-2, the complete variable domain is GAGVSQTPSNKVTEKGKYVELRCDPISGHTALYWYRQSLGQGPEFLIYFQGTGAADDSGLPNDRFFAVRPEGSVSTLKIQRTERGDSAVYLCASSPGMGEGGYTFGSGTRLTVV.

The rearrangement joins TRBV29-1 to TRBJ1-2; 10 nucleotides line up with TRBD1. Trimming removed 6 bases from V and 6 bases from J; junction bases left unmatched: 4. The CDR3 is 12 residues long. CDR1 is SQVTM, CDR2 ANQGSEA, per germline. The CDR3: CSVGDRGDGYTF. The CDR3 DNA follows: TGCAGCGTGGGGGACAGGGGAGATGGCTACACCTTC. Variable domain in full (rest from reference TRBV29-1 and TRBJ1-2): SAVISQKPSRDICQRGTSLTIQCQVDSQVTMMFWYRQQPGQSLTLIATANQGSEATYESGFVIDKFPISRPNLTFSTLTVSNMSPEDSSIYLCSVGDRGDGYTFGSGTRLTVV.

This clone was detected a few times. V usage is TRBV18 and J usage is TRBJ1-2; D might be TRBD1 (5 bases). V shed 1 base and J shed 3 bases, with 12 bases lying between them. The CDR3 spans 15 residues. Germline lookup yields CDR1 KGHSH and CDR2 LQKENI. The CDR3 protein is CASSPQVQGHYGYTF. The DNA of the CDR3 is TGTGCCAGCTCACCACAGGTCCAGGGCCACTATGGCTACACCTTC.

This chain's CDR3 is CASSYIQSTEAFF. For the CDR3, the DNA is TGTGCCAGCAGCTATATCCAAAGCACTGAAGCTTTCTTT. V usage is TRBV6-5 and J usage is TRBJ1-1; no clear D gene. The V gene lost 6 bases and the J gene lost 4 bases, with 12 bases spanning the gap. CDR1 and CDR2 (germline): MNHEY, SVGAGI. The CDR3 consists of 13 residues.

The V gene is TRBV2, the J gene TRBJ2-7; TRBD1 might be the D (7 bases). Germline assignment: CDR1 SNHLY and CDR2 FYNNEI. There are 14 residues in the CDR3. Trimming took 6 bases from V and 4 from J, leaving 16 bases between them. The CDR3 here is CASRGLRQGYEQYF. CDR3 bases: TGTGCCAGCAGGGGACTTCGACAGGGATACGAGCAGTACTTC. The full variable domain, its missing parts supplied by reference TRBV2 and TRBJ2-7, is EPEVTQTPSHQVTQMGQEVILRCVPISNHLYFYWYRQILGQKVEFLVSFYNNEISEKSEIFDDQFSVERPDGSNFTLKIRSTKLEDSAMYFCASRGLRQGYEQYFGPGTRLTVT.

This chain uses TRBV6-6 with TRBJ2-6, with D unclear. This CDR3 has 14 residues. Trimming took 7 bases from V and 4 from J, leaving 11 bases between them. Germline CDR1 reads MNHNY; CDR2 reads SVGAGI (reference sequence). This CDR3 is CASKLSAGANVLTF. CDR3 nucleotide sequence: TGTGCCAGCAAGTTGAGCGCCGGGGCCAACGTCCTGACTTTC.

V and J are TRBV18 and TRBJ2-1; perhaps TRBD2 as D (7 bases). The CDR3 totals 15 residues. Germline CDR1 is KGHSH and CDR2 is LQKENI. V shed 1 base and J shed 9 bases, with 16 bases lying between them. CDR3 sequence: CASSPLEGGSGEQFF. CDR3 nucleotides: TGTGCCAGCTCACCACTGGAGGGGGGGTCCGGTGAGCAGTTCTTC.

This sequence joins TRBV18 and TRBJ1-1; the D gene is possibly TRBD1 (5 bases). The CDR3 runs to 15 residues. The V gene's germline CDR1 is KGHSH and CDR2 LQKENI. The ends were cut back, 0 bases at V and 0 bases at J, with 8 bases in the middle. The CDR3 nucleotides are TGTGCCAGCTCACCACCTACAGGAATGAACACTGAAGCTTTCTTT. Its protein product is CASSPPTGMNTEAFF.

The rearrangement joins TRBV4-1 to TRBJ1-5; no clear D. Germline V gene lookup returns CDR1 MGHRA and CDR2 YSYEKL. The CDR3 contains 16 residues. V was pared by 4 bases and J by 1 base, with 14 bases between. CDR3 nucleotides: TGCGCCAGCAGCCGATCCCCAGCGATCAGCAATCAGCCCCAGCATTTT. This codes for CASSRSPAISNQPQHF.

CDR3 protein: CASSEWDRGYEQYF. CDR3 sequence (DNA): TGTGCCAGCAGTGAATGGGACAGGGGCTACGAGCAGTACTTC. The genes are TRBV2 and TRBJ2-7; TRBD1 aligns across 10 bases. After removal of 2 bases from V and 3 bases from J, the junction contained 1 base not matched to a gene. There are 14 residues in the CDR3. CDR1 is SNHLY, CDR2 FYNNEI, per germline. The full variable domain, with the rest looked up from reference TRBV2 and TRBJ2-7, is EPEVTQTPSHQVTQMGQEVILRCVPISNHLYFYWYRQILGQKVEFLVSFYNNEISEKSEIFDDQFSVERPDGSNFTLKIRSTKLEDSAMYFCASSEWDRGYEQYFGPGTRLTVT.